This T cell receptor (beta chain) was recovered during a study of blood T cells in healthy people across ages. Study-wide findings and caveats: Strong correlation existed between TCR beta diversity and naive T cell percentage. Per-million-T-cell TCR beta diversity fell roughly linearly with age.

This clonotype has a count of ten or more. Its specificity is not known. Trimming stripped 1 base from V and 9 bases from J, with 13 bases between. This CDR3 comprises 13 residues. Peripheral blood was drawn, around 9.4 milliliters per donor. A second PCR, run for about 7 to 11 cycles, used a sample-barcoded 5' primer plus a J-beta primer mix. TCRdb redid the calling of the 5' RACE reads with MiXCR, one entry per CDR3 protein. The sample lists 1.5 million to 2 million distinct CDR3 sequences; roughly 43% were seen once. V and J are TRBV12-3 or TRBV12-4 and TRBJ2-7; no clear D. This sequence was found in a human donor in good health. Sequenced input: blood. The CDR3 DNA follows: TGTGCCAGCAGTTTAGGGGCGCGCCCTGGGCAGTACTTC. It codes for CASSLGARPGQYF.